The source of this TCR beta chain is a study of T cell responses to AZD1222 COVID-19 vaccine. Points from the study as a whole: The number of AZD1222 recipients seropositive at baseline was only five to seven.

On this clone: Its target is unknown.

The germline V and J ends were trimmed by 2 bases and 4 bases, with 17 bases remaining between them. Germline V gene lookup returns CDR1 KGHSH and CDR2 LQKENI. This CDR3 is 16 amino acids long. Assay used: immunoSEQ multiplex PCR; TCRdb lists only in-frame clones, some missing. The repertoire holds 170,000 or so clones, with about 93% as singletons. The chain combines TRBV18 with TRBJ1-1; a possible D gene is TRBD1 (6 bases). The sample in question was peripheral blood, obtained 28 days after the second dose of the MenACWY control vaccine. The origin of this receptor is an adult who received the MenACWY meningococcal vaccine as a control. The CDR3 coding sequence is TGTGCCAGCTCACCAGGGACCGTGGGGGGCGGCACTGAAGCTTTCTTT. Amino acid sequence: CASSPGTVGGGTEAFF. Full variable domain (rest looked up from reference TRBV18 and TRBJ1-1): NAGVMQNPRHLVRRRGQEARLRCSPMKGHSHVYWYRQLPEEGLKFMVYLQKENIIDESGMPKERFSAEFPKEGPSILRIQQVVRGDSAAYFCASSPGTVGGGTEAFFGQGTRLTVV.